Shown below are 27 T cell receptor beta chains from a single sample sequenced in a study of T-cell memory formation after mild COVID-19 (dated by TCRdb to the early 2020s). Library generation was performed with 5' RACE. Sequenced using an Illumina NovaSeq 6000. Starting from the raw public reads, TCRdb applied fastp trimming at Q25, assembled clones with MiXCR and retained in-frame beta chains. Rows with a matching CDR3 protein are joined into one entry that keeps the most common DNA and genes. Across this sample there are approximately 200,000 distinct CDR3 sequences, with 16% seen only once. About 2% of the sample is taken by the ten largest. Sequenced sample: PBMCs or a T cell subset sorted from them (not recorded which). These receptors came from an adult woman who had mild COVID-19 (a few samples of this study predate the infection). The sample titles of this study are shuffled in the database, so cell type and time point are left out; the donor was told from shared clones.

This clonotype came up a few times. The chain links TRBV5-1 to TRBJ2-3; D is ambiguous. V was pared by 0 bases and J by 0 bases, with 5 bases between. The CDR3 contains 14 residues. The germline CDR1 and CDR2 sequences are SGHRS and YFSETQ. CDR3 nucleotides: TGCGCCAGCAGCTTGGAACCGAGCACAGATACGCAGTATTTT. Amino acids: CASSLEPSTDTQYF.

This CDR3 is CASSSQGAANEKLFF. The DNA of the CDR3 is TGTGCCAGCAGCTCGCAGGGGGCAGCTAATGAAAAACTGTTTTTT. The chain joins TRBV5-4 to TRBJ1-4; 8 bases fit TRBD1. The CDR3 has 15 residues. The V gene's germline CDR1 is SGHNT and CDR2 YYREEE (reference sequence). After removal of 3 bases from V and 3 bases from J, the junction contained 4 bases not matched to a gene.

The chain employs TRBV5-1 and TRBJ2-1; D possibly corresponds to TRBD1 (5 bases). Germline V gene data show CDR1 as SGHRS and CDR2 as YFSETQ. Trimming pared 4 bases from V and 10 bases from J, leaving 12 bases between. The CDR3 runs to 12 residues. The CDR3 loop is CASSDRSREQFF. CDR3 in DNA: TGCGCCAGCAGCGACAGAAGTCGGGAGCAGTTCTTC.

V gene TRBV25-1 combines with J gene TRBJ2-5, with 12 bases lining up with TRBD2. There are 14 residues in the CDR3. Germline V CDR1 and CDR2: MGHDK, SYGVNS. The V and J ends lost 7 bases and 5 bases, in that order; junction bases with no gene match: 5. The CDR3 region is CASTLAGGRETQYF. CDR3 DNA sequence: TGTGCCAGCACGCTAGCGGGGGGGCGTGAGACCCAGTACTTC.

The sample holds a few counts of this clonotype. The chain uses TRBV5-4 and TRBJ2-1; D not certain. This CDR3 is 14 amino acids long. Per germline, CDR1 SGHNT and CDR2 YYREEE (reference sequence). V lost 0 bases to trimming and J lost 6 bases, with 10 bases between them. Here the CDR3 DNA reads TGTGCCAGCAGCTTGGAACAGCGAAGCAATGAGCAGTTCTTC. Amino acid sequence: CASSLEQRSNEQFF.

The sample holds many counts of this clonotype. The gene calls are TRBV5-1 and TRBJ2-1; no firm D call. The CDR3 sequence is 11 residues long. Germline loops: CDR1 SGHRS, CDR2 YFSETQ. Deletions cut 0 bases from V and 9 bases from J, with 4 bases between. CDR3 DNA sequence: TGCGCCAGCAGCTTGGGGAGTGAGCAGTTCTTC. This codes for CASSLGSEQFF.

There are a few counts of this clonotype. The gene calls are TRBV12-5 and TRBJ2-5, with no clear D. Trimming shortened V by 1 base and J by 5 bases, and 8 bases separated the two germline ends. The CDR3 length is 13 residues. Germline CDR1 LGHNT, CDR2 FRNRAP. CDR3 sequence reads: CASGLDAGETQYF. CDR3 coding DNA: TGTGCTAGTGGTTTGGACGCCGGGGAGACCCAGTACTTC.

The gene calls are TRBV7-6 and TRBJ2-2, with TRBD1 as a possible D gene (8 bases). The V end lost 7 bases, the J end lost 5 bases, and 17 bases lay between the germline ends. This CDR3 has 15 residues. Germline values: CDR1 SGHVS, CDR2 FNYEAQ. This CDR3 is CASTHGQGGTGELFF. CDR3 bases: TGTGCCAGCACCCATGGACAGGGAGGGACCGGGGAGCTGTTTTTT.

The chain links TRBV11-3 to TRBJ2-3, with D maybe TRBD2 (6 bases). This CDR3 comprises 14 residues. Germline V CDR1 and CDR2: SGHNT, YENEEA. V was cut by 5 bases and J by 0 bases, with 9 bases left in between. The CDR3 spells CASSILASTDTQYF. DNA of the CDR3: TGTGCCAGCAGCATCCTAGCGAGCACAGATACGCAGTATTTT. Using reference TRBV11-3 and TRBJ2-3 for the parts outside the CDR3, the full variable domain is EAGVVQSPRYKIIEKKQPVAFWCNPISGHNTLYWYLQNLGQGPELLIRYENEEAVDDSQLPKDRFSAERLKGVDSTLKIQPAELGDSAVYLCASSILASTDTQYFGPGTRLTVL.

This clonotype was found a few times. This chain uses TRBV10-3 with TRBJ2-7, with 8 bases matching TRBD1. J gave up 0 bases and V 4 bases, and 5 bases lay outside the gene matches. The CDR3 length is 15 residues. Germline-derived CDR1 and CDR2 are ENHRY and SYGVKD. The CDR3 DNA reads TGTGCCATCAGTGCCTCAGACAGGGGCTCCTACGAGCAGTACTTC. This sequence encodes CAISASDRGSYEQYF.

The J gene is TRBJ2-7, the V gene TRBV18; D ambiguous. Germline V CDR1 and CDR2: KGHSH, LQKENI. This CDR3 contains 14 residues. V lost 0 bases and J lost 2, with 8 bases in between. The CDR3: CASSPPVTTYEQYF. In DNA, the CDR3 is TGTGCCAGCTCACCACCGGTAACTACCTACGAGCAGTACTTC.

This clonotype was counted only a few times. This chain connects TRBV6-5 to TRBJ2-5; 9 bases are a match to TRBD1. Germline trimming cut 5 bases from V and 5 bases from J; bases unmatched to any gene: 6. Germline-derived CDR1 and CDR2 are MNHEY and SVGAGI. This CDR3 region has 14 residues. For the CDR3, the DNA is TGTGCCAGCAGTCACGACAGGGGGAGGGAGACCCAGTACTTC. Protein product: CASSHDRGRETQYF.

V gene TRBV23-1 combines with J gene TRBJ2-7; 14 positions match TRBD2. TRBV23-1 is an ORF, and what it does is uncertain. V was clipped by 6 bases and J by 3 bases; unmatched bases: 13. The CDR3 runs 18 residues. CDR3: CASRAGLAGVYTSYEQYF. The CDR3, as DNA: TGCGCCAGCAGGGCGGGACTAGCGGGGGTATACACCAGCTACGAGCAGTACTTC.

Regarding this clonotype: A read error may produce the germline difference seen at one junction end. CDR3 DNA sequence: TGTGCCAGCAGGGAAGGGACAGCCCAAGAGACCCAGTACTTC. Protein product: CASREGTAQETQYF. This sequence joins TRBV2 and TRBJ2-5, with 7 bases that match TRBD1. Per the germline V gene, CDR1 is SNHLY and CDR2 is FYNNEI. The CDR3 is made up of 14 amino acids.

CDR3 DNA sequence: TGTGCCAGCAGCTCCGGGACTAGCAAGTACTTC. Protein sequence: CASSSGTSKYF. This chain connects TRBV7-2 to TRBJ2-7; TRBD2 matches 9 bases. The germline V gene encodes CDR1 SGHTA and CDR2 FQGNSA. The CDR3 extends over 11 amino acids. The V gene end was trimmed by 4 bases and the J gene end by 11 bases; junction bases not matched to a gene: 3.

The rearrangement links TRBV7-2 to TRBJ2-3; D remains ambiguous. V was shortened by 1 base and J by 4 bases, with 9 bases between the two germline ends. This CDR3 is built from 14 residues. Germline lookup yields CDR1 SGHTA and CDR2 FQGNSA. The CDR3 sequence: CASSLEPSPDTQYF. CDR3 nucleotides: TGTGCCAGCAGCTTAGAACCTTCTCCAGATACGCAGTATTTT.

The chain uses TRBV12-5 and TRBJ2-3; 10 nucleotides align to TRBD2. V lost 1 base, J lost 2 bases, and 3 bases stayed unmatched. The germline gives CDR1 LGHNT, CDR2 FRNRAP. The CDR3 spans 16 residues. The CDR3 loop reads CASGLGLAGFTDTQYF. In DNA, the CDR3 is TGTGCTAGTGGTTTGGGACTAGCGGGTTTCACAGATACGCAGTATTTT.

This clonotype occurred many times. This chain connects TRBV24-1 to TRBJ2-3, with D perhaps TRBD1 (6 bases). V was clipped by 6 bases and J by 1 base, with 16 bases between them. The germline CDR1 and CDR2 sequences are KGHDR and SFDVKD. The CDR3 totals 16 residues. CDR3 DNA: TGTGCCACCAGTTCTACAGGGCTAGCACGCACAGATACGCAGTATTTT. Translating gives CATSSTGLARTDTQYF.

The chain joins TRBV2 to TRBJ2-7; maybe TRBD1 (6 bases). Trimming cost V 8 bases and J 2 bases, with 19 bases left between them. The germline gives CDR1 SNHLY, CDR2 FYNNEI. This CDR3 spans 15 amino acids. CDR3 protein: CASRRTEAGAYEQYF. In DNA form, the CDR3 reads TGTGCCAGCCGCCGGACCGAGGCAGGGGCCTACGAGCAGTACTTC. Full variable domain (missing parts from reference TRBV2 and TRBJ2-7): EPEVTQTPSHQVTQMGQEVILRCVPISNHLYFYWYRQILGQKVEFLVSFYNNEISEKSEIFDDQFSVERPDGSNFTLKIRSTKLEDSAMYFCASRRTEAGAYEQYFGPGTRLTVT.

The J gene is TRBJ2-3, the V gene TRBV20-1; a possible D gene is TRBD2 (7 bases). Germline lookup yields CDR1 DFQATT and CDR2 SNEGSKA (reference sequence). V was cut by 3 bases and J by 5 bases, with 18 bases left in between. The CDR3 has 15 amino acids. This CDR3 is CSARRLTGGLDTQYF. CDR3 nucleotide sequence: TGCAGTGCTAGGCGCTTGACGGGGGGCCTAGATACGCAGTATTTT.

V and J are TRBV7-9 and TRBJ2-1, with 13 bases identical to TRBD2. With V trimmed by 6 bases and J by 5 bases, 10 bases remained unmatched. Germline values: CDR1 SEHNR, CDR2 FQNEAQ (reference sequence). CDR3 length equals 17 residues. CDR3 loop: CASSSTGLAGDNNEQFF. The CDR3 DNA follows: TGTGCCAGCAGTTCCACCGGACTAGCGGGAGATAACAATGAGCAGTTCTTC.

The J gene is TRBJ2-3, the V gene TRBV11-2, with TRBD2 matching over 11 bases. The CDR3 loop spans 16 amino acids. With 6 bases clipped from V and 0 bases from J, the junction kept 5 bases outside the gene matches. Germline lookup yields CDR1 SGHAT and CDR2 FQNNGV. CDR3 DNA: TGTGCCAGCAGACATTTAGCGGGAGGGAGCACAGATACGCAGTATTTT. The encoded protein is CASRHLAGGSTDTQYF.

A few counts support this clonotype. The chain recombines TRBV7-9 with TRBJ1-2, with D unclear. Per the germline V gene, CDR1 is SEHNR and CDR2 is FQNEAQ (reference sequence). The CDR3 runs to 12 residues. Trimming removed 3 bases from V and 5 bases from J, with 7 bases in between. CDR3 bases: TGTGCCAGCAGCTTCGACAATTATGGCTACACCTTC. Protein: CASSFDNYGYTF.

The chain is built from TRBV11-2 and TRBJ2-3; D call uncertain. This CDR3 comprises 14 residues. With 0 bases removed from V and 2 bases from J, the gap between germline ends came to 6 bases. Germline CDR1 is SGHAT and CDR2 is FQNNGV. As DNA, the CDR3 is TGTGCCAGCAGCTTAGATGGCCTCACAGATACGCAGTATTTT. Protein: CASSLDGLTDTQYF.

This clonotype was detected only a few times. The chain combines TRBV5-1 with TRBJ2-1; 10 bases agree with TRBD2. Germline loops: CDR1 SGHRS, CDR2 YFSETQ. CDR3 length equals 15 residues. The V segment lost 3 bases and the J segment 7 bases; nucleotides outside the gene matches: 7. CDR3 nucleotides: TGCGCCAGCAGCTCGGGACTAGCGAGGGAAAATGAGCAGTTCTTC. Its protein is CASSSGLARENEQFF.

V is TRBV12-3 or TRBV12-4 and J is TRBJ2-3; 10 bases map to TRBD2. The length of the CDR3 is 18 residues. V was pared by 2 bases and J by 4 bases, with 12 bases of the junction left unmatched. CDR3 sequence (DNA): TGTGCCAGCAGTTTAAACCGTTTAACTAGCGGGATCGCAGATACGCAGTATTTT. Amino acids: CASSLNRLTSGIADTQYF.

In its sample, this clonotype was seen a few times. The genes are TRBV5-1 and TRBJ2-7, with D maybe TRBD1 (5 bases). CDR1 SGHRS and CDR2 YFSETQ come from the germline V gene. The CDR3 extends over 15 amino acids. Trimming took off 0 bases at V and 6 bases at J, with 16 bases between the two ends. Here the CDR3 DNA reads TGCGCCAGCAGCTTGGCCAGGGCAACACGGACCGAGCAGTACTTC. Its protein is CASSLARATRTEQYF.